The present entry profiles one T cell receptor (beta chain) with its context. Its antigen is not identified. This record comes from a study of cytomegalovirus exposure and HLA in healthy donors. Study in general: The roughly 120 validation repertoires used the same platform as the approximately 700 first-cohort repertoires, a later analysis reported.

TCRdb's table, derived via immunoSEQ multiplex PCR, lists solely in-frame clones and lacks some. The sample consists of more than 20,000 clones, around 96% of them appearing once. Study-wide findings and caveats: First-cohort TCR clusters were later found to tend to co-occur in the 130 or so validation repertoires.

This TCR derives from a young man in good health and CMV-seropositive. Sequences were obtained from PBMCs.

CDR3 region: CASSRLGQGANTEAFF. The CDR3, as DNA: TGCGCCAGCAGTCGTTTAGGGCAGGGGGCGAACACTGAAGCTTTCTTT. V usage is TRBV5-1 and J usage is TRBJ1-1; 8 bases align to TRBD1. In germline, CDR1 is SGHRS, CDR2 YFSETQ. Trimming removed 5 bases from V and 1 base from J; junction bases left unmatched: 10. The length of the CDR3 is 16 residues.